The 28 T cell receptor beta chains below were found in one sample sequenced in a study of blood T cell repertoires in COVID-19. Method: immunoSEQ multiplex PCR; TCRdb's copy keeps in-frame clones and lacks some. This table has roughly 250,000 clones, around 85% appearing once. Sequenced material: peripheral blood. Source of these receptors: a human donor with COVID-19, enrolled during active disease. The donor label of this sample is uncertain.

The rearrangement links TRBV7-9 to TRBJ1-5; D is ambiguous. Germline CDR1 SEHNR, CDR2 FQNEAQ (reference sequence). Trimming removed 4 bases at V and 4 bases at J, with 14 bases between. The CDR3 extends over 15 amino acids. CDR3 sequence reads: CASSSTRQANQPQHF. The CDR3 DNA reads TGTGCCAGCAGCTCAACGAGACAAGCAAATCAGCCCCAGCATTTT.

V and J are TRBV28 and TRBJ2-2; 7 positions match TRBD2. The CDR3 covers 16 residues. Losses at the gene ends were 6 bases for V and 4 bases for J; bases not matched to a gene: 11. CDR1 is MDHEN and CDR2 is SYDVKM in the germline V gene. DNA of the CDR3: TGTGCCAGCAGCCGCCACAGCGCGGGAGCCACCGGGGAGCTGTTTTTT. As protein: CASSRHSAGATGELFF. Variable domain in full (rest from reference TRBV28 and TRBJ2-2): DVKVTQSSRYLVKRTGEKVFLECVQDMDHENMFWYRQDPGLGLRLIYFSYDVKMKEKGDIPEGYSVSREKKERFSLILESASTNQTSMYLCASSRHSAGATGELFFGEGSRLTVL.

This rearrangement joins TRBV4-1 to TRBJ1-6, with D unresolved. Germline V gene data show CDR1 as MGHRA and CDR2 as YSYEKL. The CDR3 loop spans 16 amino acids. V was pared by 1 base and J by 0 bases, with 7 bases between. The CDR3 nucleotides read TGCGCCAGCAGCCAAGTCACTAGCTCCTATAATTCACCCCTCCACTTT. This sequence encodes CASSQVTSSYNSPLHF.

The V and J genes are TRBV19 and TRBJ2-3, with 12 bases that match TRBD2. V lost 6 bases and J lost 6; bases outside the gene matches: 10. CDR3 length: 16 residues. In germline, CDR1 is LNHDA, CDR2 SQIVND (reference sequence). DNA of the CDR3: TGTGCCAGTAGCTGGACTAGCGGGAAGGGAGGGGATACGCAGTATTTT. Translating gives CASSWTSGKGGDTQYF.

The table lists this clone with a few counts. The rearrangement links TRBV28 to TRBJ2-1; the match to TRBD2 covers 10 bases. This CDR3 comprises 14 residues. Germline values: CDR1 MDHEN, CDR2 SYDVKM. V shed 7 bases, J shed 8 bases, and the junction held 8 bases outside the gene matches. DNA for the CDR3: TGTGCCAGCACTTCAGCGGGGGGGGCCGATGAGCAGTTCTTC. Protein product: CASTSAGGADEQFF.

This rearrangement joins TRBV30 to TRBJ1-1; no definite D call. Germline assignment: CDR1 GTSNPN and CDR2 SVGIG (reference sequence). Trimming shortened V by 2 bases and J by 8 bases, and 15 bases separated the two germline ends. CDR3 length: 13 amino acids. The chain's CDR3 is CAWSFGKGREAFF. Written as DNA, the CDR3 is TGTGCCTGGAGTTTTGGGAAAGGGAGAGAAGCTTTCTTT.

The CDR3: CASSFGQGAAPLHF. The CDR3 nucleotides read TGTGCCAGCAGCTTTGGACAGGGGGCGGCACCCCTCCACTTT. V gene TRBV7-2 combines with J gene TRBJ1-6; TRBD1 matches 11 bases. Germline V gene lookup returns CDR1 SGHTA and CDR2 FQGNSA. This CDR3 comprises 14 residues. The V and J ends lost 3 bases and 11 bases, in that order; junction bases with no gene match: 3.

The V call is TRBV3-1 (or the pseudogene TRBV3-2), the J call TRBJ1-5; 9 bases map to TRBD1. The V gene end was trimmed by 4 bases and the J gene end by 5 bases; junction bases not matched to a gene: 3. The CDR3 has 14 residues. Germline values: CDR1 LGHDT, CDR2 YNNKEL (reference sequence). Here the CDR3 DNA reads TGTGCCAGCAGCCTGACAGGGGGTTATCAGCCCCAGCATTTT. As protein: CASSLTGGYQPQHF.

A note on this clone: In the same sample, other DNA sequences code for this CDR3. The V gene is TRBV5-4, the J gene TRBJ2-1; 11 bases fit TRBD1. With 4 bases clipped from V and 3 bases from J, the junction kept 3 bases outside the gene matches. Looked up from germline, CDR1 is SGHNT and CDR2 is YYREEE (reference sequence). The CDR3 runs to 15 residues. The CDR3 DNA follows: TGTGCCAGCAGCGCCGGGACAGGGGGCTACAATGAGCAGTTCTTC. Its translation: CASSAGTGGYNEQFF.

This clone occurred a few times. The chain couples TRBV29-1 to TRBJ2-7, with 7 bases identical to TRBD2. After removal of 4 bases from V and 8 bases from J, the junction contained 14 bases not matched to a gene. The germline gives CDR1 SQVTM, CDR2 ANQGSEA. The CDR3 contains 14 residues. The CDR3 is CSVGRGYPDSKQYF. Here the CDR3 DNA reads TGCAGCGTTGGGCGGGGGTACCCAGACTCGAAGCAGTACTTC.

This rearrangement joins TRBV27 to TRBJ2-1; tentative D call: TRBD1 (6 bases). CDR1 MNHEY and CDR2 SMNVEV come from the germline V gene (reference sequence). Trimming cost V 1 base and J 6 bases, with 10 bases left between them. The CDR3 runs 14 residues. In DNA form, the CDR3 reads TGTGCCAGCAGTTTATTCCAGGGGCGCAATGAGCAGTTCTTC. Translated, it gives CASSLFQGRNEQFF.

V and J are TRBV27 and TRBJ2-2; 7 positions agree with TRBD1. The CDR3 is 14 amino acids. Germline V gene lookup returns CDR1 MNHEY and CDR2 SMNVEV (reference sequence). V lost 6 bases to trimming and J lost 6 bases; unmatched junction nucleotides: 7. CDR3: CASRLSQGAGELFF. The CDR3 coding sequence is TGTGCCAGCAGACTTTCCCAGGGGGCCGGGGAGCTGTTTTTT.

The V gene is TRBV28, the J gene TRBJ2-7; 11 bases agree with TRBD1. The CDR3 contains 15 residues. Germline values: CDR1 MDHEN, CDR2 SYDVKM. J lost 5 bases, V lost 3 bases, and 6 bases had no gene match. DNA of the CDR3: TGTGCCAGCAGTTTCCGGACAGGGGGCTTCGACGAGCAGTACTTC. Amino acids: CASSFRTGGFDEQYF.

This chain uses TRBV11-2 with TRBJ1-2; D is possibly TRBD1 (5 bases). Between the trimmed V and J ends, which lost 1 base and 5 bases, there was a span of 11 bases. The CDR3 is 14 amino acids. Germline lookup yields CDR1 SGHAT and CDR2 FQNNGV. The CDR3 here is CASSLGGGGYGYTF. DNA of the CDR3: TGTGCCAGCAGCTTAGGGGGCGGGGGATATGGCTACACCTTC. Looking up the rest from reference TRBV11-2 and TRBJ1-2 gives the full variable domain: EAGVAQSPRYKIIEKRQSVAFWCNPISGHATLYWYQQILGQGPKLLIQFQNNGVVDDSQLPKDRFSAERLKGVDSTLKIQPAKLEDSAVYLCASSLGGGGYGYTFGSGTRLTVV.

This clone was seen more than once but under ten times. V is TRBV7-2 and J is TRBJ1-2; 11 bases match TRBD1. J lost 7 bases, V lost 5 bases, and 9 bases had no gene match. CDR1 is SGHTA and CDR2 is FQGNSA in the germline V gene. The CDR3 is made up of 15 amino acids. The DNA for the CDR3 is TGTGCCAGCAGCCCGCGGACAGGGGGCTCCTTTGGCTACACCTTC. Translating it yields CASSPRTGGSFGYTF.

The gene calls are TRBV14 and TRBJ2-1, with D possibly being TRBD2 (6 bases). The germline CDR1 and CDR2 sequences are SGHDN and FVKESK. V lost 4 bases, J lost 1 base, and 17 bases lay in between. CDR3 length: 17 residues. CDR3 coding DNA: TGTGCCAGCAGCCTCTACCGGCAGGGAGGTTCCTACAATGAGCAGTTCTTC. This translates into CASSLYRQGGSYNEQFF.

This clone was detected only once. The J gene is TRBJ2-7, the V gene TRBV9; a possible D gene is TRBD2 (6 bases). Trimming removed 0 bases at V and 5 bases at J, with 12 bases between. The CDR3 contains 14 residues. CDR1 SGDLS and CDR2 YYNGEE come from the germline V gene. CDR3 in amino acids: CASSVGRGRNEQYF. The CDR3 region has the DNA TGTGCCAGCAGCGTAGGAAGAGGGAGGAACGAGCAGTACTTC.

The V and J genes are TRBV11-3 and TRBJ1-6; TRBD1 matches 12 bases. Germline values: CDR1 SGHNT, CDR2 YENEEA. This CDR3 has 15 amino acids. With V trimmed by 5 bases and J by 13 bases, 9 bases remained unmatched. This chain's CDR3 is CASSQGGTGGSPLHF. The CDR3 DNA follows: TGTGCCAGCAGCCAAGGGGGGACAGGGGGCTCCCCCCTCCACTTT.

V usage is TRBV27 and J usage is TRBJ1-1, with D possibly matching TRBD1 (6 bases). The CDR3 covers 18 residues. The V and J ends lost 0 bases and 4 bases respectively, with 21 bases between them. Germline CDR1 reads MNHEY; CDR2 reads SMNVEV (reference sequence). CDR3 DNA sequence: TGTGCCAGCAGTTTATCCGGGTGGGGGGGCGCCGGGACCACTGAAGCTTTCTTT. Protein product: CASSLSGWGGAGTTEAFF.

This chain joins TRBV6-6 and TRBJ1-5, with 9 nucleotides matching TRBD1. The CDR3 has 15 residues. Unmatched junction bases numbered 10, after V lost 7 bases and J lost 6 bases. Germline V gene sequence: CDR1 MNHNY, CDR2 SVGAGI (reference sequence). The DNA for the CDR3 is TGTGCCAGCACCTGGGACAGGGTGGAGGGTCAGCCCCAGCATTTT. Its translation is CASTWDRVEGQPQHF.

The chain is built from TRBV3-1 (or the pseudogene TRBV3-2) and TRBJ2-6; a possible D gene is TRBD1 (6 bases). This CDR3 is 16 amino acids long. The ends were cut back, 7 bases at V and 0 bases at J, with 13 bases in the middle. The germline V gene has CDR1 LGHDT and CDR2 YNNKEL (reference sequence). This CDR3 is CASTRQESSGANVLTF. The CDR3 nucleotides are TGTGCCAGCACCCGACAGGAGAGCTCTGGGGCCAACGTCCTGACTTTC.

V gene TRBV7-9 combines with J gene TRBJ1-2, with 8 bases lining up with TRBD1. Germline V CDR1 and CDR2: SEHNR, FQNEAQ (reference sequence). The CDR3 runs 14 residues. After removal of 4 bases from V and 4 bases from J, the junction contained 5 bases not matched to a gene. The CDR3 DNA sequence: TGTGCCAGCAGCTCCAGGGGGCAGTTCTATGGCTACACCTTC. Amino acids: CASSSRGQFYGYTF.

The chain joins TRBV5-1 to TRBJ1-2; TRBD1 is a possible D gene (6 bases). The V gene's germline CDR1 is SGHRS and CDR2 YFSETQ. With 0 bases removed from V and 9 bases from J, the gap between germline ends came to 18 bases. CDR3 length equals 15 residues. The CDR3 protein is CASSLDGTPNPRYTF. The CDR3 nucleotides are TGCGCCAGCAGCTTGGACGGGACACCCAATCCGCGCTACACCTTC.

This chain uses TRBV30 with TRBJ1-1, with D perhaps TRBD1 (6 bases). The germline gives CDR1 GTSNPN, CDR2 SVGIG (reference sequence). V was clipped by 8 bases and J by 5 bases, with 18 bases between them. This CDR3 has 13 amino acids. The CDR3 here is CAKNRVSGTEAFF. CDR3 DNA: TGTGCCAAAAACAGGGTTTCTGGAACTGAAGCTTTCTTT.

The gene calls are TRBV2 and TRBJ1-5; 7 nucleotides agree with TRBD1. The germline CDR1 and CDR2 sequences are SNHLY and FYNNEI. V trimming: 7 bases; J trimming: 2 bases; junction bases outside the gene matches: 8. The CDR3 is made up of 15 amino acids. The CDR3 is CASTLEGAGNQPQHF. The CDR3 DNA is TGTGCCAGCACCTTGGAGGGGGCAGGCAATCAGCCCCAGCATTTT. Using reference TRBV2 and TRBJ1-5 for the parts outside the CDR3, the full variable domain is EPEVTQTPSHQVTQMGQEVILRCVPISNHLYFYWYRQILGQKVEFLVSFYNNEISEKSEIFDDQFSVERPDGSNFTLKIRSTKLEDSAMYFCASTLEGAGNQPQHFGDGTRLSIL.

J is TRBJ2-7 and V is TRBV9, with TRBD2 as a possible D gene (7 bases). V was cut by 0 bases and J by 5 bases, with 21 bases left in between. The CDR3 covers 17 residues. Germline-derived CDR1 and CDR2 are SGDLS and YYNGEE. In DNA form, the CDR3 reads TGTGCCAGCAGCGTAGGGGAGGGGGGACTACCGACGAACGAGCAGTACTTC. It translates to CASSVGEGGLPTNEQYF.

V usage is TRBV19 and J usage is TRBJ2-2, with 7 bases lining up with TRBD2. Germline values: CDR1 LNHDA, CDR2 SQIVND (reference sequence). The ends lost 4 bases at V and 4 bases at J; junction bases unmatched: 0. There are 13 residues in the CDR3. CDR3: CASSTGGTGELFF. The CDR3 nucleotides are TGTGCCAGTAGTACGGGGGGCACCGGGGAGCTGTTTTTT.

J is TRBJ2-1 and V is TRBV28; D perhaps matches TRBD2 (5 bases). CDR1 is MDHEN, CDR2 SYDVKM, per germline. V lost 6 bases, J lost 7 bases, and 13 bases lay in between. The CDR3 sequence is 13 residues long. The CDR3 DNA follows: TGTGCCAGCAGCTCCAACACGGGGAATGAGCAGTTCTTC. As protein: CASSSNTGNEQFF. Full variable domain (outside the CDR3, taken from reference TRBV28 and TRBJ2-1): DVKVTQSSRYLVKRTGEKVFLECVQDMDHENMFWYRQDPGLGLRLIYFSYDVKMKEKGDIPEGYSVSREKKERFSLILESASTNQTSMYLCASSSNTGNEQFFGPGTRLTVL.